Below, 26 T cell receptor beta chains from the same sample are listed, as sequenced in a study of blood T cell repertoires in COVID-19. Libraries were prepared by immunoSEQ multiplex PCR; TCRdb keeps only in-frame clonotypes and omits some of them. Among roughly 14,000 clones listed, 80% to 90% were seen once. The sample consisted of peripheral blood. The receptors shown here come from a woman aged 55-69 years with acute or convalescent COVID-19.

The chain links TRBV6-1 to TRBJ1-2; 10 bases fit TRBD1. Germline CDR1 MNHNS, CDR2 SASEGT. The CDR3 contains 17 residues. J lost 3 bases, V lost 3 bases, and 10 bases had no gene match. In nucleotides, the CDR3 is TGTGCCAGCAGTGACCTGGACAGGGGGACTAGCTACTATGGCTACACCTTC. This sequence encodes CASSDLDRGTSYYGYTF.

This clone was seen once. The chain couples TRBV4-1 to TRBJ2-1; 9 nucleotides match TRBD2. V lost 8 bases to trimming and J lost 4 bases; unmatched junction nucleotides: 9. Germline V gene data show CDR1 as MGHRA and CDR2 as YSYEKL. CDR3 length: 15 residues. The CDR3 is CASGAREGSYNEQFF. CDR3 nucleotide sequence: TGCGCCAGCGGGGCGCGGGAGGGCTCTTACAATGAGCAGTTCTTC.

The chain carries TRBV9 and TRBJ2-7, with 9 bases identical to TRBD2. The CDR3 has 15 residues. V was clipped by 0 bases and J by 3 bases; unmatched bases: 4. Germline V gene data show CDR1 as SGDLS and CDR2 as YYNGEE. The CDR3 spells CASSVGASGVYEQYF. CDR3 DNA sequence: TGTGCCAGCAGCGTAGGGGCTAGCGGGGTCTACGAGCAGTACTTC. The variable domain in full, completed from reference TRBV9 and TRBJ2-7, reads DSGVTQTPKHLITATGQRVTLRCSPRSGDLSVYWYQQSLDQGLQFLIQYYNGEERAKGNILERFSAQQFPDLHSELNLSSLELGDSALYFCASSVGASGVYEQYFGPGTRLTVT.

This chain connects TRBV19 to TRBJ2-6; TRBD2 matches 12 bases. V lost 5 bases and J lost 0; bases outside the gene matches: 5. This CDR3 contains 18 residues. Per the germline V gene, CDR1 is LNHDA and CDR2 is SQIVND (reference sequence). As DNA, the CDR3 is TGTGCCAGTAGTGGGGGACTAGCGGGTTTCTCTGGGGCCAACGTCCTGACTTTC. As protein: CASSGGLAGFSGANVLTF.

J is TRBJ2-7 and V is TRBV5-1, with D unresolved. This CDR3 is built from 13 residues. From germline, CDR1 is SGHRS and CDR2 YFSETQ. V lost 2 bases to trimming and J lost 1 base, with 7 bases between them. As DNA, the CDR3 is TGCGCCAGCAGCTTCCAGGTTTCCTACGAGCAGTACTTC. The encoded protein is CASSFQVSYEQYF.

The chain joins TRBV9 to TRBJ2-3; 7 nucleotides match TRBD2. This CDR3 has 15 residues. CDR1 is SGDLS, CDR2 YYNGEE, per germline. J lost 10 bases, V lost 4 bases, and 15 bases had no gene match. CDR3 sequence reads: CASSPTSEINGAQYF. The DNA of the CDR3 is TGTGCCAGCAGCCCTACTAGCGAGATAAATGGGGCGCAGTATTTT.

The chain employs TRBV2 and TRBJ2-7, with 8 bases fitting TRBD1. Germline V gene lookup returns CDR1 SNHLY and CDR2 FYNNEI. This CDR3 has 15 amino acids. The V gene end was trimmed by 3 bases and the J gene end by 5 bases; junction bases not matched to a gene: 9. CDR3: CASSDGAGGLNEQYF. The CDR3 DNA follows: TGTGCCAGCAGTGATGGCGCAGGGGGCTTGAACGAGCAGTACTTC.

The CDR3 protein is CSVRTIFDLYGYTF. The DNA of the CDR3 is TGCAGCGTGAGGACTATTTTTGACCTCTATGGCTACACCTTC. This chain joins TRBV29-1 and TRBJ1-2; no clear D. This CDR3 is built from 14 residues. Between the trimmed V and J ends, which lost 6 bases and 4 bases, there was a span of 18 bases. Germline-derived CDR1 and CDR2 are SQVTM and ANQGSEA.

V usage is TRBV7-9 and J usage is TRBJ1-1; 7 bases align to TRBD1. CDR1 is SEHNR, CDR2 FQNEAQ, per germline (reference sequence). The CDR3 totals 14 residues. J gave up 1 base and V 4 bases, and 3 bases lay outside the gene matches. CDR3 loop: CASSWDSTNTEAFF. DNA for the CDR3: TGTGCCAGCAGCTGGGACAGTACGAACACTGAAGCTTTCTTT.

The count of this clone is one. V and J are TRBV2 and TRBJ1-3, with a possible D match to TRBD1 (6 bases). This CDR3 has 14 amino acids. Germline CDR1 is SNHLY and CDR2 is FYNNEI. Trimming stripped 7 bases from V and 3 bases from J, with 13 bases between. The CDR3 spells CASTTGISGNTIYF. The CDR3 coding sequence is TGTGCCAGCACCACAGGGATCAGTGGAAACACCATATATTTT.

This clone was detected once. V is TRBV5-1 and J is TRBJ2-6; 8 bases are shared with TRBD1. The ends lost 0 bases at V and 1 base at J; junction bases unmatched: 15. The CDR3 sequence is 21 residues long. From germline, CDR1 is SGHRS and CDR2 YFSETQ. As DNA, the CDR3 is TGCGCCAGCAGCTTGGTACTGGTTGCAGGGGGCAGGACTTCTGGGGCCAACGTCCTGACTTTC. The encoded protein is CASSLVLVAGGRTSGANVLTF.

The V call is TRBV3-1 (or the pseudogene TRBV3-2), the J call TRBJ2-3; weak D call: TRBD2 (5 bases). The germline V and J ends were trimmed by 4 bases and 6 bases, with 8 bases remaining between them. The CDR3 totals 12 residues. Germline V CDR1 and CDR2: LGHDT, YNNKEL (reference sequence). The CDR3 nucleotides are TGTGCCAGCAGCCGATGGAGGGATACGCAGTATTTT. Its translation: CASSRWRDTQYF.

In nucleotides, the CDR3 is TGCGCCAGCAGCTTGGGGATTCGGGGGACAGGGGCGCTTGAAAAACTGTTTTTT. Translating it yields CASSLGIRGTGALEKLFF. The chain carries TRBV5-1 and TRBJ1-4, with 10 bases lining up with TRBD1. Germline V gene sequence: CDR1 SGHRS, CDR2 YFSETQ. V shed 0 bases, J shed 7 bases, and the junction held 12 bases outside the gene matches. The CDR3 extends over 18 amino acids.

The rearrangement links TRBV5-1 to TRBJ1-6; D is unclear. Trimming stripped 3 bases from V and 0 bases from J, with 16 bases between. CDR1 SGHRS and CDR2 YFSETQ come from the germline V gene. The CDR3 runs to 18 residues. The CDR3 DNA sequence: TGCGCCAGCAGCTCGAGAGTAGCGTCTAGCTCCTATAATTCACCCCTCCACTTT. Translated: CASSSRVASSSYNSPLHF.

This clone has only one observation. The V and J genes are TRBV6-5 and TRBJ1-1; 7 positions agree with TRBD1. V was pared by 6 bases and J by 1 base, with 8 bases of the junction left unmatched. The CDR3 covers 15 residues. Germline V gives CDR1 MNHEY, CDR2 SVGAGI. CDR3 protein: CASRRDRSKNTEAFF. The CDR3 nucleotides are TGTGCCAGCAGGCGGGACAGATCGAAGAACACTGAAGCTTTCTTT.

The genes are TRBV2 and TRBJ1-2, with 10 bases lining up with TRBD1. The junction had 13 bases not matched to a gene; V was cut back by 8 bases and J by 4 bases. Germline loops: CDR1 SNHLY, CDR2 FYNNEI. This CDR3 region has 16 residues. CDR3: CASQNRDRGLVYGYTF. The CDR3 nucleotides are TGTGCCAGCCAAAACCGGGACAGGGGACTAGTCTATGGCTACACCTTC.

The chain joins TRBV7-6 to TRBJ2-7; 10 nucleotides align to TRBD1. The CDR3 totals 13 residues. V shed 5 bases and J 4 bases; nucleotides not matched to a gene: 2. Germline CDR1 SGHVS, CDR2 FNYEAQ. CDR3 bases: TGTGCCAGCAGCGGGGGACAGGGGTACGAGCAGTACTTC. Its protein is CASSGGQGYEQYF.

The J gene is TRBJ2-2, the V gene TRBV18, with 8 bases lining up with TRBD1. The J segment lost 1 base and the V segment lost 3 bases, leaving 4 bases of the junction unmatched. The CDR3 has 16 residues. The germline CDR1 and CDR2 sequences are KGHSH and LQKENI. CDR3 in amino acids: CASSPGDRRNTGELFF. The CDR3 bases are TGTGCCAGCTCACCCGGGGACAGGAGGAACACCGGGGAGCTGTTTTTT.

Written as DNA, the CDR3 is TGCGCCAGCAGTGACCCCGGGACAGGGCCCATCGGGTATGGCTACACCTTC. It yields the protein CASSDPGTGPIGYGYTF. The chain combines TRBV10-2 with TRBJ1-2; 9 bases map to TRBD1. In germline, CDR1 is WSHSY, CDR2 SAAADI. This CDR3 has 17 amino acids. The ends lost 3 bases at V and 5 bases at J; junction bases unmatched: 13.

Concerning this clone itself: The same CDR3 can be traced to other DNA sequences in this sample. This chain joins TRBV7-9 and TRBJ1-2; 7 bases are shared with TRBD1. V dropped 5 bases and J dropped 5; count of bases not matched to a gene: 5. Germline CDR1 reads SEHNR; CDR2 reads FQNEAQ (reference sequence). The length of the CDR3 is 13 residues. The CDR3 DNA sequence: TGTGCCAGCAGCCCCGACAGGGATTATGGCTACACCTTC. Residues: CASSPDRDYGYTF. The full variable domain, completed using reference TRBV7-9 and TRBJ1-2, is DTGVSQNPRHKITKRGQNVTFRCDPISEHNRLYWYRQTLGQGPEFLTYFQNEAQLEKSRLLSDRFSAERPKGSFSTLEIQRTEQGDSAMYLCASSPDRDYGYTFGSGTRLTVV.

The V call is TRBV2, the J call TRBJ2-7; 7 nucleotides align to TRBD2. V was pared by 4 bases and J by 0 bases, with 6 bases of the junction left unmatched. CDR3 length equals 15 residues. Germline CDR1 is SNHLY and CDR2 is FYNNEI. CDR3 region: CASSGGSSGSYEQYF. As DNA, the CDR3 is TGTGCCAGCAGTGGGGGGTCTAGCGGCTCCTACGAGCAGTACTTC. Variable domain in full (rest from reference TRBV2 and TRBJ2-7): EPEVTQTPSHQVTQMGQEVILRCVPISNHLYFYWYRQILGQKVEFLVSFYNNEISEKSEIFDDQFSVERPDGSNFTLKIRSTKLEDSAMYFCASSGGSSGSYEQYFGPGTRLTVT.

This chain uses TRBV28 with TRBJ1-5; D is ambiguous. Trimming stripped 1 base from V and 0 bases from J, with 13 bases between. Germline assignment: CDR1 MDHEN and CDR2 SYDVKM. The CDR3 spans 17 residues. The DNA of the CDR3 is TGTGCCAGCAGTTTATTCAGGCCCGAAAGTAGCAATCAGCCCCAGCATTTT. Translating it yields CASSLFRPESSNQPQHF.

The V and J genes are TRBV19 and TRBJ1-4, with TRBD1 identical over 8 bases. V lost 9 bases to trimming and J lost 4 bases; unmatched junction nucleotides: 4. The length of the CDR3 is 13 residues. Germline loops: CDR1 LNHDA, CDR2 SQIVND (reference sequence). The CDR3 region is CARSGQVNEKLFF. The CDR3 bases are TGTGCCAGATCGGGACAGGTTAATGAAAAACTGTTTTTT.

The V gene is TRBV19, the J gene TRBJ1-1, with TRBD1 as a possible D gene (5 bases). Germline V CDR1 and CDR2: LNHDA, SQIVND (reference sequence). The CDR3 covers 11 residues. The V gene lost 5 bases and the J gene lost 11 bases, with 12 bases spanning the gap. CDR3 in amino acids: CASSWGRVAFF. For the CDR3, the DNA is TGTGCCAGTAGTTGGGGCAGGGTGGCTTTCTTT.

The chain has TRBV5-4 and TRBJ2-3, with TRBD2 identical over 7 bases. Germline V gives CDR1 SGHNT, CDR2 YYREEE (reference sequence). After removal of 3 bases from V and 5 bases from J, the junction contained 6 bases not matched to a gene. The CDR3 runs 14 residues. As DNA, the CDR3 is TGTGCCAGCAGCTCCGGGGGGACGGGAGATACGCAGTATTTT. This encodes CASSSGGTGDTQYF. Combining the CDR3 with reference TRBV5-4 and TRBJ2-3 gives the whole variable domain ETGVTQSPTHLIKTRGQQVTLRCSSQSGHNTVSWYQQALGQGPQFIFQYYREEENGRGNFPPRFSGLQFPNYSSELNVNALELDDSALYLCASSSGGTGDTQYFGPGTRLTVL.

The chain has TRBV9 and TRBJ2-1; 7 bases fit TRBD2. The germline gives CDR1 SGDLS, CDR2 YYNGEE. J was trimmed by 1 base and V by 8 bases; bases with no gene match: 6. This CDR3 has 14 amino acids. CDR3 sequence reads: CASGEGLSYNEQFF. DNA of the CDR3: TGTGCCAGTGGGGAGGGGTTATCCTACAATGAGCAGTTCTTC.